A single TCR beta chain is shown here with its context. There are a few counts of this clone. The clone's antigen remains unknown. Within one base of it there is no much larger clone, and no base qualities were kept. The sample comes from a study of blood T cell repertoires in COVID-19 (dated by TCRdb to 2018 to 2020). Notes on the research overall: Samples covering the acute and convalescent phases of COVID-19 were provided by collaborators in the United States, Italy and Spain. The prospective study material was composed of cDNA or gDNA derived from T cells, B-cell-depleted T cells, or PBMCs. Subjects who had been exposed to COVID-19, were actively infected with it, or had recovered from it provided the deeply sampled blood TCRbeta repertoires that made up the dataset. A freely available public database, intended as a resource for researchers studying the immune response to SARS-CoV-2, is where the repertoires were released. The samples were drawn from the first 160 participants of the ongoing ImmuneRACE study and from 950 to 1,500 subjects provided by 6 global collaborators. Nearly every sample came with metadata listing a de-identified subject ID, COVID-19 status, age in years and sex. Where HLA class I and class II types were available, the types were taken from metadata supplied by the sample provider, not from assay-based typing.

Participants in the prospective study were enrolled through a virtual design, were aged about 18 to 89 years, and lived in about 25 United States geographic areas. In the prospective study, participants were assigned to cohorts based on the clinical history participants reported in a screening survey and a study questionnaire. Recovered participants in ImmuneRACE Cohort 3 were defined as having two consecutive negative NP/OP PCR tests, clearance from a healthcare professional, or resolution of symptoms. Mobile phlebotomists in the prospective study collected whole blood, serum and a nasopharyngeal or oropharyngeal swab from every participant. Participants in the prospective study had the option to provide additional blood draws and questionnaires over a roughly two-month period. Before DNA extraction, prospective study blood samples were shipped either frozen or at room temperature. Results the study describes overall, beyond this receptor: How much clinical and demographic metadata was included differed by source and by participant, and the metadata was provided uncurated.

The immunoSEQ Assay, a bias-controlled multiplex PCR, was used to amplify TCRbeta CDR3 regions from genomic DNA. Regarding the original processing steps: The number of nucleated cells in each sample was estimated by amplification of reference gene primers within the assay. To quantify the absolute abundance of each unique TCRbeta CDR3 rearrangement, sequence reads were collapsed and filtered. For each sample, productive Simpson clonality was calculated as the square root of Simpson's diversity index across productive rearrangements. TCRdb re-hosts the immuneACCESS table, in-frame sequences only. Its copies lack some clones; in the studies checked, an unresolved V gene accounts for under half of them, and the cause for the rest is not known. D and trimming come from the DNA, and the V and J calls and clone size come from that table. The sample table holds approximately 180,000 clones, of which around 84% were seen once. The ten largest clones represent 15% of the sample.

The CDR3 measures 16 amino acids from cysteine to phenylalanine. Only the CDR3 part of the read is kept: 48 bases, read in frame from the first base. The germline V gene encodes CDR1 LGHDT and CDR2 YNNKEL (reference sequence). V is clipped by 5 bases and J by 0 bases, and the sequence between their germline boundaries is 17 bases long. The chain joins TRBV3-1 (or the pseudogene TRBV3-2) to TRBJ2-7; 6 matching bases give a weak D call of TRBD1. This sequence was found in a man aged 50 or older who had recovered from COVID-19. The sequencing sample was made of PBMCs or T cells enriched from blood (not recorded which). CDR3 region: CASSDVVGGHSYEQYF. The DNA sequence is given as TGTGCCAGCAGCGATGTTGTTGGGGGCCACTCCTACGAGCAGTACTTC.